Each of the 32 T cell receptor beta chains below was sequenced from the same sample in a study of blood T cell repertoires in COVID-19. Some clones are missing from TCRdb's copy, which holds only in-frame ones; the method was immunoSEQ multiplex PCR. The sample yields a few hundred thousand clones, about nine tenths seen once. Source material: peripheral blood. The source of these receptors is a woman in her sixties or seventies with COVID-19, enrolled during active disease.

The V and J genes are TRBV11-2 and TRBJ2-1, with TRBD2 matching 9 bases. CDR3 length: 16 amino acids. The trim removed 0 bases at V and 7 bases at J, leaving 7 bases unmatched. Germline V lookup: CDR1 SGHAT, CDR2 FQNNGV. DNA for the CDR3: TGTGCCAGCAGCTTAGACTCTAGCGGGGTTTGGAATGAGCAGTTCTTC. Translated, it gives CASSLDSSGVWNEQFF.

In this sample, this clone turned up once. V and J are TRBV6-5 and TRBJ1-1; no clear D. Germline V gene sequence: CDR1 MNHEY, CDR2 SVGAGI. V was shortened by 6 bases and J by 6 bases, with 11 bases between the two germline ends. The CDR3 covers 12 residues. The CDR3 DNA sequence: TGTGCCAGCAGCCTCTCCGGGGCTGAAGCTTTCTTT. Translation: CASSLSGAEAFF.

The rearrangement links TRBV11-3 to TRBJ1-1; D is unresolved. Germline CDR1 and CDR2: SGHNT and YENEEA. This CDR3 spans 13 amino acids. The V and J ends lost 3 bases and 7 bases respectively, with 12 bases between them. The CDR3 loop reads CASSFGSHSEAFF. The DNA of the CDR3 is TGTGCCAGCAGCTTTGGGAGCCATAGTGAAGCTTTCTTT. Drawing the rest from reference TRBV11-3 and TRBJ1-1, the complete variable domain is EAGVVQSPRYKIIEKKQPVAFWCNPISGHNTLYWYLQNLGQGPELLIRYENEEAVDDSQLPKDRFSAERLKGVDSTLKIQPAELGDSAVYLCASSFGSHSEAFFGQGTRLTVV.

V gene TRBV5-5 combines with J gene TRBJ1-2; D may be TRBD1 (5 bases). The CDR3 sequence is 16 residues long. Trimming left V 3 bases short and J 8 bases short, with 23 bases between. CDR1 is SGHKS, CDR2 YYEKEE, per germline (reference sequence). The CDR3 DNA reads as TGTGCCAGCAGCTATTGGTCGATGGATTCAGGGATCGGCTACACCTTC. It codes for CASSYWSMDSGIGYTF.

The rearrangement links TRBV28 to TRBJ1-2; maybe TRBD1 (5 bases). The CDR3 extends over 13 amino acids. The V and J ends lost 1 base and 7 bases respectively, with 10 bases between them. Looked up from germline, CDR1 is MDHEN and CDR2 is SYDVKM. In DNA, the CDR3 is TGTGCCAGCAGTTTATTTACAGGATCTGGCTACACCTTC. This gives the protein CASSLFTGSGYTF.

The chain uses TRBV6-5 and TRBJ2-7; maybe TRBD2 (7 bases). V lost 10 bases and J lost 5, with 24 bases in between. Germline V gene data show CDR1 as MNHEY and CDR2 as SVGAGI. The CDR3 sequence is 15 residues long. CDR3 amino acids: CATSAGAPLRNEQYF. CDR3 DNA sequence: TGTGCCACCTCCGCGGGGGCCCCCCTAAGAAACGAGCAGTACTTC.

V is TRBV7-3 and J is TRBJ2-3; 8 nucleotides align to TRBD1. Germline V gives CDR1 SGHTA, CDR2 FQGTGA. This CDR3 is 14 amino acids long. Losses at the gene ends were 3 bases for V and 10 bases for J; bases not matched to a gene: 9. The CDR3 reads CASSLGTGSTPQYF. The CDR3 DNA reads TGTGCCAGCAGCTTGGGGACAGGATCCACTCCGCAGTATTTT.

CDR3 DNA: TGTGCCACCAGCAGAGGGGACAGGGGTATGGAAAAACTGTTTTTT. As protein: CATSRGDRGMEKLFF. The chain employs TRBV15 and TRBJ1-4, with TRBD1 identical over 10 bases. The V gene's germline CDR1 is LNHNV and CDR2 YYDKDF (reference sequence). V was clipped by 1 base and J by 8 bases; unmatched bases: 4. The CDR3 sequence is 15 residues long.

This clone has more than one count but fewer than ten. The chain is built from TRBV18 and TRBJ1-3; TRBD1 might be the D (5 bases). The ends were cut back, 6 bases at V and 3 bases at J, with 12 bases in the middle. The CDR3 totals 14 residues. Germline CDR1 reads KGHSH; CDR2 reads LQKENI. CDR3: CASSLDSLGNTIYF. The CDR3, as DNA: TGTGCCAGCTCGCTTGACAGTCTTGGAAACACCATATATTTT.

The chain is built from TRBV7-9 and TRBJ1-4, with TRBD1 matching over 9 bases. The CDR3 covers 17 residues. The V segment lost 1 base and the J segment 4 bases; nucleotides outside the gene matches: 7. Germline-derived CDR1 and CDR2 are SEHNR and FQNEAQ (reference sequence). The CDR3 loop is CASSLGATGGINEKLFF. Written as DNA, the CDR3 is TGTGCCAGCAGCTTAGGGGCTACAGGGGGCATTAATGAAAAACTGTTTTTT.

CDR3 nucleotide sequence: TGTGCCAGCAGTTTCGGGACAGGGGGCCGGGGGACTGAAGCTTTCTTT. This codes for CASSFGTGGRGTEAFF. The chain joins TRBV28 to TRBJ1-1; 12 bases fit TRBD1. With 3 bases clipped from V and 5 bases from J, the junction kept 7 bases outside the gene matches. Germline values: CDR1 MDHEN, CDR2 SYDVKM. This CDR3 has 16 amino acids.

The chain uses TRBV27 and TRBJ1-4; 8 nucleotides agree with TRBD1. CDR3 length: 18 amino acids. J gave up 7 bases and V 7 bases, and 20 bases lay outside the gene matches. The V gene's germline CDR1 is MNHEY and CDR2 SMNVEV (reference sequence). The CDR3 loop reads CASTTRWTGTRGSEKLFF. Here the CDR3 DNA reads TGTGCCAGCACCACCCGATGGACAGGGACCCGGGGGAGTGAAAAACTGTTTTTT.

This sequence joins TRBV15 and TRBJ1-2; the match to TRBD1 covers 9 bases. The CDR3 consists of 13 residues. Germline assignment: CDR1 LNHNV and CDR2 YYDKDF (reference sequence). V was pared by 5 bases and J by 6 bases, with 4 bases of the junction left unmatched. The CDR3 DNA reads as TGTGCCACCAGCGGGGGACAGGGTGATGGCTACACCTTC. It yields the protein CATSGGQGDGYTF.

The genes are TRBV18 and TRBJ1-1; D call uncertain. V shed 1 base and J shed 6 bases, with 12 bases lying between them. The germline gives CDR1 KGHSH, CDR2 LQKENI. The CDR3 runs 14 residues. Written as DNA, the CDR3 is TGTGCCAGCTCACCACTCACAGTTGGATCTGAAGCTTTCTTT. Amino acid sequence: CASSPLTVGSEAFF.

The CDR3 bases are TGTGCCAGCAGGGGAGGGACAGGGACTTCACCCCTCCACTTT. Amino acid sequence: CASRGGTGTSPLHF. V and J are TRBV6-5 and TRBJ1-6; TRBD1 matches 9 bases. Trimming at V came to 6 bases and at J to 9 bases, leaving 6 bases not matched to a gene. Germline CDR1 MNHEY, CDR2 SVGAGI. This CDR3 has 14 amino acids.

This clone was recorded once. The chain employs TRBV5-1 and TRBJ1-6, with 12 bases identical to TRBD1. The CDR3 extends over 16 amino acids. V lost 4 bases and J lost 6; bases outside the gene matches: 5. Germline V gene sequence: CDR1 SGHRS, CDR2 YFSETQ. CDR3 amino acids: CASSPGTGGGNSPLHF. DNA for the CDR3: TGCGCCAGCAGCCCAGGGACAGGGGGCGGTAATTCACCCCTCCACTTT.

The V gene is TRBV10-1, the J gene TRBJ1-1, with 8 bases identical to TRBD1. The germline gives CDR1 WNHNN, CDR2 SYGVQD (reference sequence). CDR3 size: 13 residues. J lost 0 bases, V lost 6 bases, and 0 bases had no gene match. The CDR3 region has the DNA TGCGCCAGCAGACAGGGGGTGAACACTGAAGCTTTCTTT. Encoded protein: CASRQGVNTEAFF.

This clone was seen a single time. This chain connects TRBV18 to TRBJ1-1, with D perhaps matching TRBD1 (6 bases). CDR1 and CDR2 from the germline V gene are KGHSH and LQKENI. The germline V and J ends were trimmed by 3 bases and 3 bases, with 14 bases remaining between them. This CDR3 has 15 amino acids. CDR3 DNA: TGTGCCAGCTCACCGATCATCCCAGGGGACACTGAAGCTTTCTTT. Its protein is CASSPIIPGDTEAFF.

J is TRBJ2-1 and V is TRBV19; 7 bases are a match to TRBD1. The CDR3 extends over 17 amino acids. After removal of 2 bases from V and 3 bases from J, the junction contained 10 bases not matched to a gene. Germline lookup yields CDR1 LNHDA and CDR2 SQIVND (reference sequence). The CDR3 region is CASSIPPDRTLYNEQFF. In DNA form, the CDR3 reads TGTGCCAGTAGTATACCCCCGGACAGGACCCTCTACAATGAGCAGTTCTTC.

V and J are TRBV5-4 and TRBJ2-2; a weak D match, TRBD2 (7 bases). CDR3 size: 15 residues. V shed 4 bases and J shed 5 bases, with 15 bases lying between them. CDR1 and CDR2 (germline): SGHNT, YYREEE (reference sequence). The CDR3 DNA follows: TGTGCCAGCAGCGATCGGGGGGCGGGGACCGGGGAGCTGTTTTTT. Protein sequence: CASSDRGAGTGELFF.

The chain is built from TRBV7-9 and TRBJ2-2; maybe TRBD1 (6 bases). The CDR3 sequence is 16 residues long. Trimming removed 0 bases at V and 4 bases at J, with 12 bases between. CDR1 is SEHNR and CDR2 is FQNEAQ in the germline V gene (reference sequence). The CDR3 DNA is TGTGCCAGCAGCTTAGCAGGGGGAACAGGCACCGGGGAGCTGTTTTTT. Its protein is CASSLAGGTGTGELFF.

A remark on this clone: One end of the junction varies from germline; a read error may be responsible. CDR3: CASSAGVYGYTF. In nucleotides, the CDR3 is TGCGCCAGCAGCGCAGGGGTCTATGGCTACACCTTC. The rearrangement joins TRBV6-6 to TRBJ1-2, with D perhaps matching TRBD1 (6 bases). This CDR3 is built from 12 residues. Germline loops: CDR1 MNHNY, CDR2 SVGAGI (reference sequence).

V and J are TRBV5-4 and TRBJ1-1; TRBD1 might be the D (6 bases). V lost 4 bases to trimming and J lost 3 bases, with 13 bases between them. Per germline, CDR1 SGHNT and CDR2 YYREEE (reference sequence). This CDR3 region has 14 residues. The CDR3 region has the DNA TGTGCCAGCAGCAAGGACAGCTCACACACTGAAGCTTTCTTT. Translated, it gives CASSKDSSHTEAFF.

V gene TRBV9 combines with J gene TRBJ1-1; TRBD1 agrees at 10 bases. V gave up 3 bases and J gave up 7 bases; unmatched junction bases: 6. The germline CDR1 and CDR2 sequences are SGDLS and YYNGEE. The CDR3 loop spans 14 amino acids. The CDR3 DNA is TGTGCCAGCAGCGGGACAGGGGGGAATCTTGAAGCTTTCTTT. This gives the protein CASSGTGGNLEAFF.

CDR3 residues: CASSSTGARYQPQHF. The CDR3 coding sequence is TGTGCCAGCAGTAGTACAGGGGCGCGATATCAGCCCCAGCATTTT. This rearrangement joins TRBV27 to TRBJ1-5; 7 bases are a match to TRBD1. The CDR3 spans 15 residues. The V gene end was trimmed by 5 bases and the J gene end by 5 bases; junction bases not matched to a gene: 9. CDR1 is MNHEY, CDR2 SMNVEV, per germline (reference sequence).

This chain uses TRBV19 with TRBJ1-5, with 10 bases that match TRBD1. Germline V gives CDR1 LNHDA, CDR2 SQIVND (reference sequence). The CDR3 contains 14 residues. V lost 3 bases to trimming and J lost 6 bases; unmatched junction nucleotides: 2. CDR3 sequence (DNA): TGTGCCAGTAGTATTGACAGGGGGCTTCAGCCCCAGCATTTT. Translation gives CASSIDRGLQPQHF.

The chain couples TRBV3-1 (or the pseudogene TRBV3-2) to TRBJ1-4; D call uncertain. The V and J ends lost 6 bases and 4 bases respectively, with 18 bases between them. Germline CDR1 reads LGHDT; CDR2 reads YNNKEL (reference sequence). The CDR3 contains 16 residues. In DNA, the CDR3 is TGTGCCAGCAGACCTCCGTACGAGGGTGGTAATGAAAAACTGTTTTTT. Translating it yields CASRPPYEGGNEKLFF.

Regarding this clone: The sample carries other DNA sequences with the same CDR3. This chain joins TRBV5-1 and TRBJ2-3; 7 bases fit TRBD2. J gave up 0 bases and V 0 bases, and 1 base lay outside the gene matches. Germline CDR1 and CDR2: SGHRS and YFSETQ. The CDR3 loop spans 15 amino acids. CDR3 nucleotide sequence: TGCGCCAGCAGCTTGGTCGGGGGGAGCACAGATACGCAGTATTTT. Translated, it gives CASSLVGGSTDTQYF. Together with reference TRBV5-1 and TRBJ2-3, the CDR3 gives the full variable domain: KAGVTQTPRYLIKTRGQQVTLSCSPISGHRSVSWYQQTPGQGLQFLFEYFSETQRNKGNFPGRFSGRQFSNSRSEMNVSTLELGDSALYLCASSLVGGSTDTQYFGPGTRLTVL.

Written as DNA, the CDR3 is TGCGCCAGCAGTGACCCCCAACAGCCCCAGCATTTT. This encodes CASSDPQQPQHF. This chain uses TRBV10-2 with TRBJ1-5; D remains ambiguous. Per the germline V gene, CDR1 is WSHSY and CDR2 is SAAADI. V shed 3 bases and J shed 7 bases, with 7 bases lying between them. The CDR3 runs to 12 residues.

As regards this clone: One end of the junction varies from germline; a read error may be responsible. The V call is TRBV6-5, the J call TRBJ1-4; D is undetermined. The CDR3 has 11 residues. The V gene's germline CDR1 is MNHEY and CDR2 SVGAGI. The CDR3 bases are TGTGCCAGCAGTTTTAGAGAAAAAGTGTTTTTT. This sequence encodes CASSFREKVFF.

This clone came up once. V and J are TRBV2 and TRBJ1-2; no clear D. Between the trimmed V and J ends, which lost 6 bases and 1 base, there was a span of 6 bases. Germline lookup yields CDR1 SNHLY and CDR2 FYNNEI. The length of the CDR3 is 12 residues. CDR3 sequence reads: CASSGINYGYTF. The CDR3 DNA is TGTGCCAGCAGCGGTATTAACTATGGCTACACCTTC.

The chain joins TRBV6-5 to TRBJ2-4; D is perhaps TRBD2 (6 bases). Trimming pared 4 bases from V and 1 base from J, leaving 14 bases between. The CDR3 contains 16 residues. The germline CDR1 and CDR2 sequences are MNHEY and SVGAGI. This chain's CDR3 is CASSWGRENAKNIQYF. DNA for the CDR3: TGTGCCAGCAGTTGGGGACGGGAGAATGCCAAAAACATTCAGTACTTC.